Below are 8 T cell receptor beta chains sequenced from a single sample in a study of siplizumab effects on memory and regulatory T cells. Clones were read by immunoSEQ multiplex PCR, and TCRdb kept only the in-frame ones, dropping some. In the table there are under 140,000 clones, 92% of which are singletons. The specimen sequenced was CD4+ T cells sorted from blood. The source of these receptors is a human donor in good health.

The chain recombines TRBV5-1 with TRBJ1-1, with 10 positions matching TRBD1. The CDR3 length is 17 residues. CDR1 is SGHRS and CDR2 is YFSETQ in the germline V gene. Losses at the gene ends were 3 bases for V and 3 bases for J; bases not matched to a gene: 11. The CDR3 reads CASSWIRQGARDTEAFF. The CDR3, as DNA: TGCGCCAGCAGCTGGATTAGACAGGGGGCGCGGGACACTGAAGCTTTCTTT.

The chain carries TRBV19 and TRBJ1-5; D unclear. The CDR3 has 15 amino acids. Trimming removed 5 bases from V and 3 bases from J, with 14 bases in between. Germline lookup yields CDR1 LNHDA and CDR2 SQIVND (reference sequence). The CDR3 spells CASSPAGQVNQPQHF. The CDR3 DNA follows: TGTGCCAGTAGTCCGGCGGGCCAGGTCAATCAGCCCCAGCATTTT.

The gene calls are TRBV11-2 and TRBJ2-7; possible D gene TRBD1, 6 bases. Trimming stripped 3 bases from V and 7 bases from J, with 22 bases between. The CDR3 covers 16 residues. CDR1 is SGHAT and CDR2 is FQNNGV in the germline V gene. This CDR3 reads CASSLMVGRGMSEQYF. The CDR3 DNA sequence: TGTGCCAGCAGCTTGATGGTAGGCAGGGGAATGAGTGAGCAGTACTTC. The whole variable domain, filled in from reference TRBV11-2 and TRBJ2-7, reads EAGVAQSPRYKIIEKRQSVAFWCNPISGHATLYWYQQILGQGPKLLIQFQNNGVVDDSQLPKDRFSAERLKGVDSTLKIQPAKLEDSAVYLCASSLMVGRGMSEQYFGPGTRLTVT.

This chain uses TRBV5-1 with TRBJ1-2; 8 bases align to TRBD1. The length of the CDR3 is 16 residues. Germline values: CDR1 SGHRS, CDR2 YFSETQ. V trimming: 4 bases; J trimming: 3 bases; junction bases outside the gene matches: 11. In DNA form, the CDR3 reads TGCGCCAGCAGCCCAGCCACCGGGACAGGTGACTATGGCTACACCTTC. Translated, it gives CASSPATGTGDYGYTF.

The chain carries TRBV11-3 and TRBJ1-1; D not resolved. Trimming removed 1 base at V and 6 bases at J, with 12 bases between. The CDR3 contains 14 residues. Germline values: CDR1 SGHNT, CDR2 YENEEA. CDR3 nucleotides: TGTGCCAGCAGCTTAGCGGCAGGTGGGCCTGAAGCTTTCTTT. Translated: CASSLAAGGPEAFF. Looking up the rest from reference TRBV11-3 and TRBJ1-1 gives the full variable domain: EAGVVQSPRYKIIEKKQPVAFWCNPISGHNTLYWYLQNLGQGPELLIRYENEEAVDDSQLPKDRFSAERLKGVDSTLKIQPAELGDSAVYLCASSLAAGGPEAFFGQGTRLTVV.

The chain couples TRBV12-5 to TRBJ2-7, with D perhaps TRBD2 (7 bases). This CDR3 spans 16 amino acids. CDR1 is LGHNT, CDR2 FRNRAP, per germline. Trimming took 2 bases from V and 7 from J, leaving 21 bases between them. The chain's CDR3 is CASGLIQGYGRSEQYF. The CDR3 DNA reads as TGTGCTAGTGGTTTGATACAGGGTTACGGGAGGAGTGAGCAGTACTTC.

V and J are TRBV30 and TRBJ2-3, with TRBD2 matching over 8 bases. V was clipped by 0 bases and J by 7 bases; unmatched bases: 9. This CDR3 spans 15 amino acids. CDR1 and CDR2 from the germline V gene are GTSNPN and SVGIG (reference sequence). CDR3 nucleotide sequence: TGTGCCTGGAGTGTACCTAGGACTAGCACGTATACGCAGTATTTT. It translates to CAWSVPRTSTYTQYF.

This clone was seen only once. This rearrangement joins TRBV27 to TRBJ1-4; 7 nucleotides line up with TRBD1. V shed 5 bases and J 6 bases; nucleotides not matched to a gene: 6. The CDR3 contains 14 residues. From germline, CDR1 is MNHEY and CDR2 SMNVEV (reference sequence). CDR3 nucleotide sequence: TGTGCCAGCAGTCGAGGGGGCACGGATGAAAAACTGTTTTTT. Encoded protein: CASSRGGTDEKLFF.